This T cell receptor beta chain was identified in a study of blood T cells in healthy people across ages (dated by TCRdb to between 2014 and 2016). With regard to the full study: In model experiments, template switching captured roughly one uniquely barcoded TCR beta cDNA molecule for every two T cells. The study measured age-related changes in TCR beta repertoire diversity using deep sequencing normalized with unique cDNA molecular identifiers. Donors were grouped into four age groups: young (average 16 years), middle-aged (roughly 40), aged (around 60) and long-lived (around 80). Two additional independent replicas of 1 million unique cDNA reads from the same blood draw were analyzed for two donors (one aged 18 to 30 and one aged 80 or older). Beyond this particular receptor, the publication reports: As age increased, observed TCR beta diversity per million T cells dropped in a roughly linear way, and a significant reduction was already evident by age roughly 40. A strong correlation was found between observed TCR beta diversity and the percentage of naive T cells measured by flow cytometry. Because donor CMV infection status was unknown, age-related changes in expanded clonotypes were potentially confounded. Since profiling was done on bulk unsorted PBMCs, naive and antigen-experienced compartments could not be conclusively compared. Total diversity estimates from one million sequenced T cells were considered lower bounds and underestimates. Compared with the aged group, the long-lived group had more naive CD4+ T cells, fewer expanded clones and increased TCR diversity, suggesting age selection.

Library preparation employed 5' RACE. Sequencing used an Illumina HiSeq 2500. A second PCR of about 6 to 12 cycles was run with a J-beta primer mix and a sample-barcoded 5' primer. A template-switch 5' adaptor carrying 12 random nucleotides introduced a unique molecular identifier onto each TCR beta cDNA molecule. At least 2.5 million CDR3-containing paired-end reads were obtained from each sample. First-strand cDNA synthesis was performed from all RNA using the Mint cDNA synthesis kit, with priming by a TRBC-specific oligonucleotide. After uracil-DNA glycosylase treatment, a first 18-cycle PCR used universal primers M1SS and BC2_uni_R on all cDNA. Per the source publication's procedure: For normalization, 1 million high-quality reads were randomly selected from each sample, with every read carrying a distinct molecular identifier. Instead of being binned into consensus sequences, reads that shared molecular identifiers were thrown out. MiTCR, run with a Q25 quality threshold and the strictest error-elimination algorithm, handled CDR3 identification, clonotype clustering and error correction. A nonparametric unseen species model with Euler transformation was used to estimate lower-bound total TCR beta diversity. TCRdb passed the public sequencing reads through fastp at Q25 and MiXCR, retaining productive beta sequences. One record per CDR3 amino acid sequence lists the most common genes and DNA. These V and J calls originate from TCRdb's pipeline instead of the authors' own analysis. This sample comprises about 800,000 distinct CDR3 sequences, 20% to 25% of them detected only once. 3.7% of the sample is in the top ten clones.

The CDR3 spans 15 residues, from the cysteine through the phenylalanine. This entry keeps only the CDR3 DNA: 45 bases, framed from base 1. Trimming removed 4 bases from V and 4 bases from J; the gene matches leave 10 bases unexplained. According to the germline V gene, CDR1 reads SGHRS and CDR2 reads YFSETQ. Donors were 35 to 40 systemically healthy Caucasian individuals from Russia aged roughly 6 to 90 years. About 9.8 milliliters of peripheral blood were drawn from each donor into EDTA-treated Vacutainer tubes. Ficoll-Paque density-gradient centrifugation was used to isolate PBMCs, with at least 6 million obtained per sample. Trizol reagent was used to extract total RNA from the PBMCs, yielding at least 5 micrograms per sample. For every donor, an aliquot of PBMCs went through flow cytometry to measure the percentages of naive CD45RAhigh/CD27high T cells. Comments on this clonotype: Its antigen remains unidentified. Base qualities are missing; no much larger clone stands one base away.

In addition, the sample was reused for a study of T cells of mothers and their children. The second paper further reports: The donors were nine systemically healthy Caucasian individuals, made up of three mothers and their six children. cDNA synthesis used all of the extracted RNA, with approximately 1.4 ug of RNA in each 15 ul reaction. Sample barcodes and 2-4 random nucleotides were added via the M1S primer in the second PCR. More than 9 million TCR beta CDR3 reads were obtained from each mother, and about 3 million reads were obtained from each child. Thymic selection similarly shapes TCR recombination output in related and unrelated pairs, with minor effect from inherited differences. Normalized repertoire overlap was always slightly but never significantly higher in related than unrelated mother-child pairs. No persistent microchimeric T cell clones were found, with a detection sensitivity of roughly 92 clones per million clonotypes. The study used deep NGS to compare TCR beta repertoires of mothers and children, seeking features distinguishing related mother-child pairs from unrelated individuals. The mean age was roughly 36 +/- 4 years for the mothers and about 10 +/- 4 years for the children. Libraries were sequenced on Illumina HiSeq 2000 with 100+100 nt paired-end reads after adapter ligation with NEBNext reagents. To avoid cross-contamination, the mother libraries and the child libraries were prepared a month apart and sequenced in separate runs. For each donor, somewhere between about 500,000 and 2,300,000 distinct TCR beta clonotypes were identified. Naive TCR beta clonotypes were estimated from low-frequency clonotypes matched to each donor's FACS-determined naive share, without sorting.

The clonotype originates from a boy between 10 and 17 years old in good health. The sample taken for sequencing was blood. This chain joins TRBV5-1 to TRBJ1-2, with 7 bases aligning to TRBD1. At the DNA level, the sequence is TGCGCCAGCAGCGACGGACAGGTACAAGGCTATGGCTACACCTTC. Its amino acids are CASSDGQVQGYGYTF.